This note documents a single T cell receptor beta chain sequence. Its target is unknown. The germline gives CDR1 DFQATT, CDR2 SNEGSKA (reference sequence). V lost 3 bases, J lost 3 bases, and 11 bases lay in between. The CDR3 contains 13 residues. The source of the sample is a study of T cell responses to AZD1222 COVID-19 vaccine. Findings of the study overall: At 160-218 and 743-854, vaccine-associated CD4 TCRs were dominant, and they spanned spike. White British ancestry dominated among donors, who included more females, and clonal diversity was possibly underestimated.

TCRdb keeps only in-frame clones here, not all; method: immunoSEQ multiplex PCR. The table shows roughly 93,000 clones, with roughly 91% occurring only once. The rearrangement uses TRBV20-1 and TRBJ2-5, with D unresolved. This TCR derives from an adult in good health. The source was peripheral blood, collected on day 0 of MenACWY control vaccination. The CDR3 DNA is TGCAGTGCTAGTAGATTCTCCGAAGAGACCCAGTACTTC. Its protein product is CSASRFSEETQYF.